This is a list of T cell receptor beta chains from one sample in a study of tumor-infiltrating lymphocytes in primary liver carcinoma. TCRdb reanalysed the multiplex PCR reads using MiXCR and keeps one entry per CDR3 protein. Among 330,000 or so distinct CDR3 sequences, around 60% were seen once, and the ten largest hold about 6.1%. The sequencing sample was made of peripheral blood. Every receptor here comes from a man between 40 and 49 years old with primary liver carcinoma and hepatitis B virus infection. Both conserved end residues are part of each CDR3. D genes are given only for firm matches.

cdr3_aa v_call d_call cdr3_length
CASSQAQRCDYEQYF TRBV4-1 NA 15
CASSCQPGLAGGLGCGYEQYF TRBV6-9 TRBD2 21
CASSIGSAGGYNEQFF TRBV11-2 TRBD2 16
CASRPRDSYTGELFF TRBV6-6 NA 15
CASSEAGRGLMDTQYF TRBV6-1 TRBD1 16
CSDPGHLLAGGPGQYF TRBV29-1 TRBD2 16
CSVAGGRSTGELFF TRBV29-1 NA 14
CASSLWQNTEAFF TRBV28 NA 13
CASSEPSGSSTGVLFF TRBV7-9 TRBD2 16
CASSLMTGGGSYTF TRBV5-4 TRBD1 14
CASSSAVHGQPQHF TRBV6-5 NA 14
CASSLEMPNTMYF TRBV11-2 NA 13
CASSSSQAVDAAPGHNEQFF TRBV11-1 NA 20
CASSQDPGQPQHF TRBV4-2 NA 13
CASSQEMAGLQPQHF TRBV4-1 NA 15
CASSSTSGRGSYNEQFF TRBV7-2 TRBD2 17
CASSQVGTTAKNIQYF TRBV4-1 NA 16
CASSAGSGSLETQYF TRBV9 NA 15
CASSLDFSGESDNEQFF TRBV11-2 NA 17
CASSSGVESWFF TRBV28 NA 12
CASSLGTGAAYEQYF TRBV7-3 TRBD1 15
CVSSPSGGPWTGELFF TRBV5-4 TRBD2 16
CASSDDRTSYNEQFF TRBV6-2/TRBV6-3 NA 15
CASRQAGTGAYEQYF TRBV4-1 TRBD1 15
CASSLAWAPGSPLHF TRBV11-2 NA 15
CACQGLAGANEQYF TRBV30 TRBD2 14
CASSLAGGLYNEQFF TRBV12-3/TRBV12-4 TRBD2 15
CASSYSGLGTGELFF TRBV6-5 NA 15
CASSQDMTNGYNEQFF TRBV14 NA 16